These 30 T cell receptor beta chains came from one sample sequenced in a study of T cell repertoires in cytomegalovirus infection. Antigen specificity for these receptors is unknown. TCRdb redid the calling of the reads with MiXCR, one entry per CDR3 protein. The table has some 590,000 distinct CDR3 sequences, 40% seen once. The sample in question was cultured PBMCs, obtained from culture after CMV antigen stimulation. The receptor set was obtained from a human donor in good health (CMV status not recorded). Some clones in this sample may be carry-over from other donors' samples.

As for this clonotype: A much larger clone differs by one base, so this may be a read error. The rearrangement joins TRBV7-9 to TRBJ1-1; 8 nucleotides match TRBD1. Germline trimming cut 4 bases from V and 2 bases from J; bases unmatched to any gene: 6. CDR3 length: 15 residues. Germline CDR1 is SEHNR and CDR2 is FQNEAQ (reference sequence). The CDR3 reads CASSSRQGINTEAFF. As DNA, the CDR3 is TGTGCCAGCAGCTCCCGACAGGGGATCAACACTGAAGCTTTCTTT.

The chain is built from TRBV20-1 and TRBJ2-1, with TRBD2 matching 11 bases. With V trimmed by 6 bases and J by 8 bases, 12 bases remained unmatched. The CDR3 covers 15 residues. From germline, CDR1 is DFQATT and CDR2 SNEGSKA (reference sequence). DNA of the CDR3: TGCAGTGCCCCCTTGGTAGCGGGAGGGCTAGATGAGCAGTTCTTC. This gives the protein CSAPLVAGGLDEQFF.

The table lists this clonotype with a few counts. The chain combines TRBV7-2 with TRBJ1-4, with D hard to call. The CDR3 length is 13 residues. Deletions cut 5 bases from V and 8 bases from J, with 12 bases between. Germline V lookup: CDR1 SGHTA, CDR2 FQGNSA. CDR3 DNA: TGTGCCAGCAGCCCCTCCTTTAACGAAAAACTGTTTTTT. Translating gives CASSPSFNEKLFF.

The chain has TRBV19 and TRBJ1-4; 8 bases align to TRBD1. In germline, CDR1 is LNHDA, CDR2 SQIVND (reference sequence). This CDR3 is 14 amino acids long. With V trimmed by 7 bases and J by 8 bases, 9 bases remained unmatched. The CDR3 here is CASTEDRAREKLFF. In DNA, the CDR3 is TGTGCCAGTACTGAGGACAGGGCGCGCGAAAAACTGTTTTTT. The whole variable domain, filled in from reference TRBV19 and TRBJ1-4, reads DGGITQSPKYLFRKEGQNVTLSCEQNLNHDAMYWYRQDPGQGLRLIYYSQIVNDFQKGDIAEGYSVSREKKESFPLTVTSAQKNPTAFYLCASTEDRAREKLFFGSGTQLSVL.

The chain is built from TRBV7-8 and TRBJ2-1; no clear D gene. Looked up from germline, CDR1 is SGHVS and CDR2 is FQNEAQ. The CDR3 runs to 14 residues. The V end was cut by 0 bases, the J end by 4 bases, with 7 bases between. The CDR3: CASSLARVYNEQFF. In nucleotides, the CDR3 is TGTGCCAGCAGCTTAGCCCGGGTATACAATGAGCAGTTCTTC.

The chain is built from TRBV7-2 and TRBJ1-5; unclear D gene. The germline V gene has CDR1 SGHTA and CDR2 FQGNSA. This CDR3 comprises 13 residues. Trimming left V 5 bases short and J 7 bases short, with 12 bases between. The CDR3 spells CASSPNLVQPQHF. The CDR3 DNA sequence: TGTGCCAGCAGCCCAAACCTTGTACAGCCCCAGCATTTT.

This clonotype was detected only a few times. The gene calls are TRBV9 and TRBJ2-3, with D possibly being TRBD1 (6 bases). V gave up 6 bases and J gave up 4 bases, with 12 bases separating them. The CDR3 sequence is 13 residues long. Looked up from germline, CDR1 is SGDLS and CDR2 is YYNGEE. CDR3 coding DNA: TGTGCCAGCACAGGACAGCCAGCAGATACGCAGTATTTT. Its protein product is CASTGQPADTQYF.

This clonotype has a handful of counts. This rearrangement joins TRBV7-2 to TRBJ2-7; D is possibly TRBD2 (7 bases). The CDR3 extends over 13 amino acids. CDR1 SGHTA and CDR2 FQGNSA come from the germline V gene. Trimming stripped 5 bases from V and 7 bases from J, with 15 bases between. This chain's CDR3 is CASSPYEGGEQYF. CDR3 nucleotides: TGTGCCAGCAGCCCTTACGAGGGGGGGGAGCAGTACTTC.

This clonotype was seen a handful of times. This sequence joins TRBV5-1 and TRBJ2-5; 8 positions agree with TRBD2. Trimming took 4 bases from V and 2 from J; bases not matched to a gene: 13. This CDR3 is 17 amino acids long. The germline CDR1 and CDR2 sequences are SGHRS and YFSETQ. Here the CDR3 reads CASSPGVLPGGQETQYF. As DNA, the CDR3 is TGCGCCAGCAGCCCGGGGGTCCTACCGGGAGGGCAAGAGACCCAGTACTTC.

This clonotype has a handful of counts. The J gene is TRBJ2-1, the V gene TRBV6-5; 7 nucleotides align to TRBD2. V shed 3 bases, J shed 4 bases, and the junction held 9 bases outside the gene matches. Germline V CDR1 and CDR2: MNHEY, SVGAGI. This CDR3 has 16 residues. The DNA for the CDR3 is TGTGCCAGCAGTTATTCCGGCGGGAGCCCATACAATGAGCAGTTCTTC. This translates into CASSYSGGSPYNEQFF.

Of note for this clonotype: One end of the junction is discordant with germline, which a read error may explain. The chain joins TRBV12-3 or TRBV12-4 to TRBJ1-2; D possibly corresponds to TRBD1 (5 bases). This CDR3 region has 14 residues. The CDR3: CTSSLTGYSRGYTF. In DNA form, the CDR3 reads TGTACCAGCAGTCTCACAGGATACTCGCGCGGCTACACCTTC.

The chain has TRBV7-8 and TRBJ1-1; no clear D. Germline CDR1 is SGHVS and CDR2 is FQNEAQ. V lost 0 bases and J lost 1, with 6 bases in between. CDR3 length: 14 residues. For the CDR3, the DNA is TGTGCCAGCAGCTTAGCGCCGTCGAACACTGAAGCTTTCTTT. This codes for CASSLAPSNTEAFF.

This clonotype was detected a few times. The V and J genes are TRBV7-8 and TRBJ2-2, with D maybe TRBD2 (5 bases). This CDR3 is 16 amino acids long. The germline V and J ends were trimmed by 5 bases and 8 bases, with 21 bases remaining between them. Looked up from germline, CDR1 is SGHVS and CDR2 is FQNEAQ. The CDR3 region has the DNA TGTGCCAGCAGCCGAGGGCGAGGCGGGTCATTGGGGGAGCTGTTTTTT. This gives the protein CASSRGRGGSLGELFF.

The rearrangement links TRBV7-2 to TRBJ2-7; the D is unclear. Germline loops: CDR1 SGHTA, CDR2 FQGNSA. The CDR3 is 14 residues long. Between the trimmed V and J ends, which lost 3 bases and 1 base, there was a span of 10 bases. CDR3 protein: CASSLQEGSYEQYF. The CDR3 DNA reads as TGTGCCAGCAGCTTGCAGGAAGGGTCCTACGAGCAGTACTTC.

The chain combines TRBV18 with TRBJ2-1; 8 bases are shared with TRBD1. Losses at the gene ends were 5 bases for V and 8 bases for J; bases not matched to a gene: 11. The CDR3 has 15 residues. Germline V gene data show CDR1 as KGHSH and CDR2 as LQKENI. CDR3 region: CASSSYRGARDEQFF. The CDR3 bases are TGTGCCAGCTCATCCTACAGGGGGGCGCGTGATGAGCAGTTCTTC.

The V gene is TRBV6-2 or TRBV6-3, the J gene TRBJ2-1, with D tentatively TRBD2 (6 bases). Per germline, CDR1 MNHEY and CDR2 SVGEGT. V dropped 2 bases and J dropped 0 bases, with 17 bases sitting between them. The CDR3 totals 18 residues. The chain's CDR3 is CASSYGDFARSSYNEQFF. For the CDR3, the DNA is TGTGCCAGCAGTTACGGGGACTTTGCTCGGAGCTCCTACAATGAGCAGTTCTTC.

The CDR3 protein is CVGSDHYEQYF. CDR3 coding DNA: TGTGTCGGGTCGGACCACTACGAGCAGTACTTC. This sequence joins TRBV7-9 and TRBJ2-7; D gene ambiguous. The CDR3 runs to 11 residues. Germline V gives CDR1 SEHNR, CDR2 FQNEAQ (reference sequence).

This clonotype came up a few times. V gene TRBV7-6 combines with J gene TRBJ2-1; 9 bases map to TRBD1. The CDR3 length is 15 residues. Trimming took 5 bases from V and 7 from J; bases not matched to a gene: 9. In germline, CDR1 is SGHVS, CDR2 FNYEAQ. The CDR3 sequence is CASSLRTGDANEQFF. For the CDR3, the DNA is TGTGCCAGCAGCCTCCGGACAGGGGACGCAAATGAGCAGTTCTTC.

This clonotype appeared a few times. The chain combines TRBV5-1 with TRBJ2-1; D uncertain. The germline gives CDR1 SGHRS, CDR2 YFSETQ. This CDR3 contains 17 residues. Trimming shortened V by 0 bases and J by 8 bases, and 21 bases separated the two germline ends. CDR3 in DNA: TGCGCCAGCAGCTTGGGGGTTAGTGTCTATAGGTTAGATGAGCAGTTCTTC. Its translation is CASSLGVSVYRLDEQFF.

This chain joins TRBV7-2 and TRBJ1-6, with 8 bases lining up with TRBD1. From germline, CDR1 is SGHTA and CDR2 FQGNSA. The J segment lost 1 base and the V segment lost 1 base, leaving 6 bases of the junction unmatched. The CDR3 spans 18 residues. Here the CDR3 DNA reads TGTGCCAGCAGCTTAGGGACAGGGTATATTTCCTATAATTCACCCCTCCACTTT. Amino acid sequence: CASSLGTGYISYNSPLHF.

The chain recombines TRBV10-1 with TRBJ2-1; TRBD2 matches 11 bases. CDR1 is WNHNN, CDR2 SYGVQD, per germline (reference sequence). The CDR3 spans 13 residues. V lost 4 bases and J lost 9; bases outside the gene matches: 2. This CDR3 is CASSGLAGGEQFF. CDR3 bases: TGCGCCAGCAGTGGGCTAGCGGGGGGTGAGCAGTTCTTC.

This clonotype is a singleton in its sample. The chain employs TRBV6-2 or TRBV6-3 and TRBJ2-2; TRBD2 agrees at 7 bases. The CDR3 contains 14 residues. J was trimmed by 5 bases and V by 6 bases; bases with no gene match: 6. The germline V gene has CDR1 MNHEY and CDR2 SVGEGT. DNA for the CDR3: TGTGCCAGCAGCCGCGGGAGAATGACCGGGGAGCTGTTTTTT. Translated, it gives CASSRGRMTGELFF.

This clonotype was detected once. V usage is TRBV11-2 and J usage is TRBJ1-2, with 8 bases lining up with TRBD1. This CDR3 contains 14 residues. V was pared by 1 base and J by 6 bases, with 4 bases of the junction left unmatched. Germline CDR1 SGHAT, CDR2 FQNNGV. The CDR3 DNA reads TGTGCCAGCAGCTTAGGTTCAGGGGGCGATGGCTACACCTTC. Amino acid sequence: CASSLGSGGDGYTF.

This clonotype was observed a handful of times. The chain combines TRBV28 with TRBJ2-3, with a weak D call TRBD2 (7 bases). This CDR3 has 16 amino acids. Trimming shortened V by 6 bases and J by 5 bases, and 21 bases separated the two germline ends. CDR1 is MDHEN and CDR2 is SYDVKM in the germline V gene. CDR3 region: CASSSHRGGPLDTQYF. CDR3 DNA: TGTGCCAGCAGCTCACATCGCGGGGGCCCCTTAGATACGCAGTATTTT.

This clonotype was observed a few times. The V call is TRBV10-3, the J call TRBJ1-5; 8 positions match TRBD1. CDR1 ENHRY and CDR2 SYGVKD come from the germline V gene. CDR3 length: 13 residues. The V and J ends lost 6 bases and 2 bases, in that order; junction bases with no gene match: 0. DNA for the CDR3: TGTGCCATCAGGGGACAGGGCAATCAGCCCCAGCATTTT. It encodes CAIRGQGNQPQHF.

This chain uses TRBV20-1 with TRBJ2-3, with 7 bases that match TRBD2. This CDR3 contains 12 residues. CDR1 is DFQATT, CDR2 SNEGSKA, per germline (reference sequence). The CDR3 sequence: CGLSGDADTQYF. The CDR3 coding sequence is TGCGGTTTAAGCGGGGACGCAGATACGCAGTATTTT.

This clonotype turned up a few times. The chain combines TRBV7-2 with TRBJ2-7; D gene uncertain. In germline, CDR1 is SGHTA, CDR2 FQGNSA. Trimming pared 3 bases from V and 7 bases from J, leaving 13 bases between. The length of the CDR3 is 13 residues. CDR3 nucleotide sequence: TGTGCCAGCAGCTTGCCCCAGCTCGCGGAGCAGTACTTC. Protein: CASSLPQLAEQYF.

The CDR3 region is CASSSLAGAPPYNEQFF. CDR3 sequence (DNA): TGTGCCAGCAGCTCCTTAGCGGGAGCCCCCCCTTACAATGAGCAGTTCTTC. The J gene is TRBJ2-1, the V gene TRBV7-2, with 9 bases aligning to TRBD2. Germline lookup yields CDR1 SGHTA and CDR2 FQGNSA. V gave up 4 bases and J gave up 4 bases; unmatched junction bases: 11. The CDR3 consists of 17 residues.

This rearrangement joins TRBV7-2 to TRBJ2-5; D ambiguous. CDR1 and CDR2 (germline): SGHTA, FQGNSA. V lost 7 bases, J lost 2 bases, and 14 bases lay in between. This CDR3 comprises 14 residues. The CDR3 spells CASTRGSGQETQYF. The CDR3 DNA reads TGTGCCAGCACCCGAGGTAGTGGGCAAGAGACCCAGTACTTC.

The chain combines TRBV12-3 or TRBV12-4 with TRBJ2-5, with D unclear. V lost 6 bases and J lost 0, with 11 bases in between. This CDR3 region has 14 residues. CDR3 nucleotides: TGTGCCAGCAGCCCCGGCATGTACCAAGAGACCCAGTACTTC. Translation gives CASSPGMYQETQYF.